The 23 T cell receptor beta chains below were found in one sample sequenced in a study of cytomegalovirus exposure and HLA in healthy donors. It was with 60 Vbeta and 13 Jbeta primers that the PCR ran. Clones were read by immunoSEQ multiplex PCR, and TCRdb kept only the in-frame ones, dropping some. This table has roughly 200,000 clones, around 80% appearing once. Material for sequencing was PBMCs. The receptors stem from a middle-aged woman in good health and CMV-seronegative.

The V and J genes are TRBV7-8 and TRBJ2-7; 11 bases map to TRBD2. The V gene's germline CDR1 is SGHVS and CDR2 FQNEAQ. The CDR3 totals 14 residues. Losses at the gene ends were 7 bases for V and 4 bases for J; bases not matched to a gene: 6. CDR3 coding DNA: TGTGCCAGCATCGGTAGCGGGGGGGCTTACGAGCAGTACTTC. This translates into CASIGSGGAYEQYF.

J is TRBJ1-1 and V is TRBV30; D is unclear. Germline CDR1 and CDR2: GTSNPN and SVGIG (reference sequence). The CDR3 totals 12 residues. V was trimmed by 3 bases and J by 1 base, leaving 6 bases between them. CDR3 bases: TGTGCCTGGAGGATAGCGAACACTGAAGCTTTCTTT. Protein sequence: CAWRIANTEAFF.

The chain has TRBV19 and TRBJ1-4; D may be TRBD1 (6 bases). The germline gives CDR1 LNHDA, CDR2 SQIVND (reference sequence). Trimming cost V 4 bases and J 6 bases, with 9 bases left between them. The CDR3 consists of 13 residues. Here the CDR3 reads CASSSQGYEKLFF. The CDR3 DNA reads TGTGCCAGTAGTAGCCAGGGGTATGAAAAACTGTTTTTT.

The rearrangement links TRBV28 to TRBJ2-7, with D maybe TRBD2 (6 bases). V was pared by 2 bases and J by 0 bases, with 14 bases between. CDR1 MDHEN and CDR2 SYDVKM come from the germline V gene. The CDR3 is 16 residues long. CDR3: CASSLGGVRGSYEQYF. The CDR3 nucleotides are TGTGCCAGCAGTTTAGGCGGGGTAAGGGGCTCCTACGAGCAGTACTTC. Full variable domain (remainder filled in from reference TRBV28 and TRBJ2-7): DVKVTQSSRYLVKRTGEKVFLECVQDMDHENMFWYRQDPGLGLRLIYFSYDVKMKEKGDIPEGYSVSREKKERFSLILESASTNQTSMYLCASSLGGVRGSYEQYFGPGTRLTVT.

The chain carries TRBV28 and TRBJ1-2, with unresolved D. The germline V and J ends were trimmed by 4 bases and 8 bases, with 17 bases remaining between them. The CDR3 contains 14 residues. The germline V gene encodes CDR1 MDHEN and CDR2 SYDVKM. CDR3 DNA sequence: TGTGCCAGCAGTTCAGTTAATGAAGGCGGCGGCTACACCTTC. It yields the protein CASSSVNEGGGYTF.

The chain couples TRBV11-2 to TRBJ1-1; the match to TRBD1 covers 7 bases. V gave up 2 bases and J gave up 6 bases; unmatched junction bases: 12. This CDR3 spans 16 amino acids. Germline V gene data show CDR1 as SGHAT and CDR2 as FQNNGV. The CDR3 is CASSLNADRVWAEAFF. CDR3 DNA: TGTGCCAGCAGCTTAAACGCCGACAGGGTCTGGGCTGAAGCTTTCTTT.

CDR3 DNA sequence: TGTGCCAGCAGCTCCCGGGACCAAGAGACCCAGTACTTC. This codes for CASSSRDQETQYF. V is TRBV7-8 and J is TRBJ2-5; D not certain. This CDR3 has 13 amino acids. Between the trimmed V and J ends, which lost 4 bases and 0 bases, there was a span of 6 bases. Germline lookup yields CDR1 SGHVS and CDR2 FQNEAQ.

The rearrangement uses TRBV20-1 and TRBJ1-1, with no clear D. This CDR3 spans 10 amino acids. Between the trimmed V and J ends, which lost 2 bases and 7 bases, there was a span of 5 bases. Germline V gives CDR1 DFQATT, CDR2 SNEGSKA (reference sequence). The CDR3, as DNA: TGCAGTGCTAGACGGGTTGAAGCTTTCTTT. This translates into CSARRVEAFF.

This clone was seen once. The chain links TRBV6-1 to TRBJ2-5; 7 bases are a match to TRBD2. The tail of the sequence fits TRBJ2-7 better, so the J call may be wrong. Germline loops: CDR1 MNHNS, CDR2 SASEGT. This CDR3 region has 15 residues. The CDR3: CASRRPSGAMYEQYF. As DNA, the CDR3 is TGTGCCAGCAGGAGGCCCAGCGGGGCCATGTACGAGCAGTACTTC.

The gene calls are TRBV2 and TRBJ1-5; perhaps TRBD1 as D (5 bases). V lost 5 bases and J lost 6, with 23 bases in between. The CDR3 runs to 17 residues. CDR1 and CDR2 (germline): SNHLY, FYNNEI. CDR3 protein: CASSLLVRSYDSQPQHF. Written as DNA, the CDR3 is TGTGCCAGCAGTTTGCTCGTAAGGTCGTACGACAGTCAGCCCCAGCATTTT. Looking up the rest from reference TRBV2 and TRBJ1-5 gives the full variable domain: EPEVTQTPSHQVTQMGQEVILRCVPISNHLYFYWYRQILGQKVEFLVSFYNNEISEKSEIFDDQFSVERPDGSNFTLKIRSTKLEDSAMYFCASSLLVRSYDSQPQHFGDGTRLSIL.

The chain links TRBV6-5 to TRBJ2-3; D gene unclear. CDR1 MNHEY and CDR2 SVGAGI come from the germline V gene. Trimming left V 11 bases short and J 1 base short, with 13 bases between. The CDR3 has 13 amino acids. CDR3 bases: TGTGCCTCTCGCCGGCAGGGCACAGATACGCAGTATTTT. Translation gives CASRRQGTDTQYF.

The chain has TRBV19 and TRBJ1-5; tentative D call: TRBD1 (5 bases). V lost 1 base and J lost 5, with 12 bases in between. The V gene's germline CDR1 is LNHDA and CDR2 SQIVND (reference sequence). The CDR3 spans 15 residues. The CDR3 is CASSIGQGRDQPQHF. In DNA, the CDR3 is TGTGCCAGTAGTATAGGCCAGGGAAGGGATCAGCCCCAGCATTTT.

The chain recombines TRBV20-1 with TRBJ1-2, with no clear D. The germline CDR1 and CDR2 sequences are DFQATT and SNEGSKA (reference sequence). Trimming took off 5 bases at V and 10 bases at J, with 8 bases between the two ends. This CDR3 is 9 amino acids long. Written as DNA, the CDR3 is TGCAGTGCTTCCCGGGACTACACCTTC. Protein product: CSASRDYTF.

The chain recombines TRBV11-1 with TRBJ1-1; D gene ambiguous. Germline CDR1 SGHAT, CDR2 FQDESV (reference sequence). V dropped 2 bases and J dropped 7 bases, with 11 bases sitting between them. This CDR3 is 13 amino acids long. CDR3 in amino acids: CASSLSRGGEAFF. The CDR3 bases are TGTGCCAGCAGCTTAAGCCGGGGTGGTGAAGCTTTCTTT.

This clone was detected once. J is TRBJ1-6 and V is TRBV9; possible D gene TRBD1, 6 bases. The CDR3 has 15 amino acids. CDR1 SGDLS and CDR2 YYNGEE come from the germline V gene. V lost 1 base and J 9 bases, leaving 14 bases between the germline ends. The CDR3, as DNA: TGTGCCAGCAGCGTAACGGCAGGGGCTAGTTCACCCCTCCACTTT. Amino acid sequence: CASSVTAGASSPLHF.

The chain links TRBV30 to TRBJ2-3; D ambiguous. V gave up 3 bases and J gave up 7 bases, with 8 bases separating them. The CDR3 extends over 11 amino acids. Germline values: CDR1 GTSNPN, CDR2 SVGIG (reference sequence). The CDR3 is CAWSESNTQYF. The CDR3 coding sequence is TGTGCCTGGAGCGAGTCGAATACGCAGTATTTT. The whole variable domain, filled in from reference TRBV30 and TRBJ2-3, reads SQTIHQWPATLVQPVGSPLSLECTVEGTSNPNLYWYRQAAGRGLQLLFYSVGIGQISSEVPQNLSASRPQDRQFILSSKKLLLSDSGFYLCAWSESNTQYFGPGTRLTVL.

This rearrangement joins TRBV7-3 to TRBJ1-1; unclear D gene. The V gene's germline CDR1 is SGHTA and CDR2 FQGTGA. The ends were cut back, 5 bases at V and 1 base at J, with 8 bases in the middle. This CDR3 contains 13 residues. The CDR3 coding sequence is TGTGCCAGCAGCGTACAGTCGAACACTGAAGCTTTCTTT. Protein product: CASSVQSNTEAFF.

This clone was detected once. This sequence joins TRBV18 and TRBJ2-1; D possibly corresponds to TRBD1 (5 bases). Germline lookup yields CDR1 KGHSH and CDR2 LQKENI. The CDR3 loop spans 10 amino acids. Trimming shortened V by 4 bases and J by 11 bases, and 6 bases separated the two germline ends. This CDR3 reads CASSRGQQFF. The CDR3 DNA is TGTGCCAGCTCACGGGGCCAGCAGTTCTTC.

The chain carries TRBV20-1 and TRBJ2-1, with no clear D. The V and J ends lost 4 bases and 6 bases respectively, with 4 bases between them. The CDR3 covers 10 residues. CDR1 and CDR2 (germline): DFQATT, SNEGSKA (reference sequence). The CDR3 loop reads CSAIINEQFF. CDR3 coding DNA: TGCAGTGCTATTATCAATGAGCAGTTCTTC.

This clone was recorded a few times. The V gene is TRBV5-6, the J gene TRBJ1-1; 7 bases match TRBD1. The CDR3 contains 13 residues. Germline assignment: CDR1 SGHDT and CDR2 YYEEEE. Unmatched junction bases numbered 7, after V lost 0 bases and J lost 11 bases. This CDR3 is CASSLDRGGGAFF. The CDR3 nucleotides read TGTGCCAGCAGCTTGGACAGGGGAGGTGGGGCTTTCTTT.

CDR3 sequence: CASSQRTGFYEQYF. The CDR3 bases are TGTGCCAGCAGTCAACGGACAGGGTTTTACGAGCAGTACTTC. The V and J genes are TRBV6-5 and TRBJ2-7; 8 bases match TRBD1. V was pared by 5 bases and J by 4 bases, with 7 bases of the junction left unmatched. The CDR3 consists of 14 residues. Germline CDR1 and CDR2: MNHEY and SVGAGI.

The J gene is TRBJ2-1, the V gene TRBV6-5; 12 bases align to TRBD1. This CDR3 comprises 15 residues. The V gene end was trimmed by 6 bases and the J gene end by 6 bases; junction bases not matched to a gene: 6. Looked up from germline, CDR1 is MNHEY and CDR2 is SVGAGI. CDR3 sequence (DNA): TGTGCCAGCAGCGCCCGGGACAGGGGGCCCAATGAGCAGTTCTTC. It is translated as CASSARDRGPNEQFF.

The chain joins TRBV29-1 to TRBJ2-1; TRBD2 might be the D (6 bases). The CDR3 has 17 residues. Germline V gene data show CDR1 as SQVTM and CDR2 as ANQGSEA. V dropped 0 bases and J dropped 0 bases, with 15 bases sitting between them. CDR3 sequence reads: CSVEDFGTASSYNEQFF. The CDR3 region has the DNA TGCAGCGTTGAAGACTTCGGGACTGCAAGCTCCTACAATGAGCAGTTCTTC.